The T cell receptor beta chain described here comes from a study of CD8+ T cells in alopecia areata. Study at large: Treated patients were given 5 to 10 mg oral tofacitinib twice daily. Once tofacitinib had been taken for 6 to 18 months, 6 months off drug followed.

In germline, CDR1 is SQVTM, CDR2 ANQGSEA. V lost 2 bases and J 4 bases, leaving 17 bases between the germline ends. The length of the CDR3 is 15 residues. As regards this clone: Its cognate antigen is unknown.

Regarding the study as a whole: Lesional tissue from the scalp (especially in alopecia totalis/universalis) showed higher clonality than normal scalp.

Following RNA extraction, reverse transcription yielded cDNA that acted as the sequencing template. Profiling relied on immunoSEQ multiplex PCR, and the TCRdb table lists in-frame clones only, not all of them. The table shows approximately 150,000 clones, with approximately 50% occurring only once. The V and J genes are TRBV29-1 and TRBJ1-1; the D gene is possibly TRBD1 (5 bases). The sequencing here drew on CD4+ T cells sorted from blood, taken at week 0. This receptor was obtained from a human donor with alopecia areata. CDR3 coding DNA: TGCAGCGTTGAAACGAGTCGGCAGGGTGGCACTGAAGCTTTCTTT. Translating gives CSVETSRQGGTEAFF.